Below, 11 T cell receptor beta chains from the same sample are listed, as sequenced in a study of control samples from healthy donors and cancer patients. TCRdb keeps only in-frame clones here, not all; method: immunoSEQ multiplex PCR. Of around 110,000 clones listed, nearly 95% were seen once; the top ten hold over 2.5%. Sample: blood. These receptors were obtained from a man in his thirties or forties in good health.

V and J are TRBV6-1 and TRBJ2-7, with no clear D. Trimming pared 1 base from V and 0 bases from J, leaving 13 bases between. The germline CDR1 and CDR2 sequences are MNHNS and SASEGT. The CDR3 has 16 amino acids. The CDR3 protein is CASSEEAHPISYEQYV. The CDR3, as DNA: TGTGCCAGCAGTGAAGAAGCCCACCCGATCTCCTACGAGCAGTACGTC.

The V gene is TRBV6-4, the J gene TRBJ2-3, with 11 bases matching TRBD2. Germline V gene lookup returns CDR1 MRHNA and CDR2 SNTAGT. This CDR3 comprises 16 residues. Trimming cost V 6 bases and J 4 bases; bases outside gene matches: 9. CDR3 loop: CASRPSASGGSDTQYF. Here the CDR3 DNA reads TGTGCCAGCAGACCATCAGCTAGCGGGGGGTCAGATACGCAGTATTTT.

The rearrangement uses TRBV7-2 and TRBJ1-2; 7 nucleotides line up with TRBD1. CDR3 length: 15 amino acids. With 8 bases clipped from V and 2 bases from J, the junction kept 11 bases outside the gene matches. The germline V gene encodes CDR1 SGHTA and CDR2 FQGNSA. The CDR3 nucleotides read TGTGCCAGCCTACTAATAGGGGGCCCGAACTATGGCTACACCTTC. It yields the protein CASLLIGGPNYGYTF.

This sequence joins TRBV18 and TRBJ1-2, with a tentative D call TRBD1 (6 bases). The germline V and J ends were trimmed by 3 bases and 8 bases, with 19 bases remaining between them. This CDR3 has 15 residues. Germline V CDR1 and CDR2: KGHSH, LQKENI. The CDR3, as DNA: TGTGCCAGCTCACCCCCGGGGTTGGGGGGCGAAGGCTACACCTTC. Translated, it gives CASSPPGLGGEGYTF.

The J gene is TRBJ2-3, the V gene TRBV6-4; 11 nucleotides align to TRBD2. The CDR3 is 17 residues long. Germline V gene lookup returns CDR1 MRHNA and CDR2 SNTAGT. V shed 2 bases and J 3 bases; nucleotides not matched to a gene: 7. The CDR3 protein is CASSDAGLAGGTDTQYF. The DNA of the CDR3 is TGTGCCAGCAGTGACGCAGGGCTAGCGGGGGGTACAGATACGCAGTATTTT.

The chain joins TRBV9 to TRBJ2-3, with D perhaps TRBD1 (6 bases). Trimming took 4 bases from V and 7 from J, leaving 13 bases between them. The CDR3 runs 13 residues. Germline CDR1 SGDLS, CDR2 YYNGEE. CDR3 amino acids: CASSSEGVYTQYF. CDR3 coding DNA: TGTGCCAGCAGCTCAGAGGGGGTATATACGCAGTATTTT.

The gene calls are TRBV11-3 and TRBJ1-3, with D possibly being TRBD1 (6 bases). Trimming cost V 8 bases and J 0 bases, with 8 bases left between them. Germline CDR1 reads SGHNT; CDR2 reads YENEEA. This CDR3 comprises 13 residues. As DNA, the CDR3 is TGTGCCAGCCGGGGGCACTCTGGAAACACCATATATTTT. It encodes CASRGHSGNTIYF.

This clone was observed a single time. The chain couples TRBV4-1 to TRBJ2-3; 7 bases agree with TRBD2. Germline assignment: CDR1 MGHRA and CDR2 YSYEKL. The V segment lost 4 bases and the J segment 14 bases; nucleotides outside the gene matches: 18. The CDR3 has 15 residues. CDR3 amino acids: CASSRREGVLYTGYF. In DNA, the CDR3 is TGCGCCAGCAGCCGTAGGGAGGGAGTACTTTACACGGGGTATTTT.

CDR3 coding DNA: TGTGCCAGCAGTTTATTGGGGTACAATGAGCAGTTCTTC. It codes for CASSLLGYNEQFF. The chain is built from TRBV28 and TRBJ2-1; D unclear. CDR1 MDHEN and CDR2 SYDVKM come from the germline V gene. V was trimmed by 1 base and J by 4 bases, leaving 5 bases between them. The CDR3 has 13 residues. Together with reference TRBV28 and TRBJ2-1, the CDR3 gives the full variable domain: DVKVTQSSRYLVKRTGEKVFLECVQDMDHENMFWYRQDPGLGLRLIYFSYDVKMKEKGDIPEGYSVSREKKERFSLILESASTNQTSMYLCASSLLGYNEQFFGPGTRLTVL.

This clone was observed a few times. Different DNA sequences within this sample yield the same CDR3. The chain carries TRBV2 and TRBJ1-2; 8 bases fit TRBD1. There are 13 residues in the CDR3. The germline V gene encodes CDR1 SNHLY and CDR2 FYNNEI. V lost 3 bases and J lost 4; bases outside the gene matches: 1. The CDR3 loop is CASSEGQVYGYTF. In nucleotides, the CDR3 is TGTGCCAGCAGTGAGGGACAGGTCTATGGCTACACCTTC.

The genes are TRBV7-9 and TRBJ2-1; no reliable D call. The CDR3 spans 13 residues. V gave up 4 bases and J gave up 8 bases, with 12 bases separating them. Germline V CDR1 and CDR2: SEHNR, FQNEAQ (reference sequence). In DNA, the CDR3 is TGTGCCAGCAGCTCCCCGTCCATCGATGAGCAGTTCTTC. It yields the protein CASSSPSIDEQFF.